Sequencing of this T cell receptor beta chain was carried out in a study of cytomegalovirus exposure and HLA in healthy donors. Study-wide points: Looking again later, the authors saw that most CMV-associated TCR beta chains seemed HLA-restricted. Donors belonging to an Asian-associated ancestry cluster reportedly showed fewer N-insertions in productive TCRs than the approximately 670-donor mean, according to what a later analysis found. Later analysis revealed greater clonal expansion in HLA-associated TCR beta chains than in equally common others. Earlier analysis found most TCR beta V segments productive about 87% or about 30% of the time.

The CDR3 is made up of 14 amino acids. The germline CDR1 and CDR2 sequences are SGHRS and YFSETQ. The V and J ends lost 4 bases and 0 bases respectively, with 8 bases between them. The PCR was carried out with 60 Vbeta primers and 13 Jbeta primers. Data came from immunoSEQ multiplex PCR; TCRdb stores just in-frame clones and leaves some out. Among about 140,000 clones listed, around 78% were seen once. Regarding this clone: Its antigen is unidentified. Other DNA sequences from this sample encode an identical CDR3 as well.

Source material: PBMCs. The chain carries TRBV5-1 and TRBJ1-3; D is uncertain. The clonotype comes from a woman aged 40 to 50 in good health and CMV-seropositive. In DNA, the CDR3 is TGCGCCAGCAGCCCGGTTAGCTCTGGAAACACCATATATTTT. As protein: CASSPVSSGNTIYF.